This T cell receptor beta chain was observed in a study of T-cell memory formation after mild COVID-19. Study summary: Clustering of TCRs was largely donor specific. Study outcomes and limitations: Later expanders leaned CD4+, whereas day 15 to 85 contracting clones were balanced CD4/CD8. Among contracting clones, CD4+ were mainly CM/EM and CD8+ enriched in EMRA. Researchers found some responding clones in pre-infection memory, a sign that cross-reactive memory joined.

TCRdb reprocessed the 5' RACE reads via MiXCR and lists one record per CDR3 protein. The table records 400,000 to 500,000 distinct CDR3 sequences, about 20% of them present only once. Notes on this clonotype: Its target is unknown.

V lost 4 bases and J 1 base, leaving 9 bases between the germline ends. Per the germline V gene, CDR1 is SGHRS and CDR2 is YFSETQ. There are 13 residues in the CDR3. This TCR derives from a young man who had mild COVID-19 (a few samples of this study predate the infection). Cell type and time point are not known. The rearrangement uses TRBV5-1 and TRBJ2-7; a possible D gene is TRBD2 (5 bases). The sample was PBMCs or a T cell subset sorted from them (not recorded which). CDR3 DNA: TGCGCCAGCAGCGTCCGGGATTCCTACGAGCAGTACTTC. It is translated as CASSVRDSYEQYF.